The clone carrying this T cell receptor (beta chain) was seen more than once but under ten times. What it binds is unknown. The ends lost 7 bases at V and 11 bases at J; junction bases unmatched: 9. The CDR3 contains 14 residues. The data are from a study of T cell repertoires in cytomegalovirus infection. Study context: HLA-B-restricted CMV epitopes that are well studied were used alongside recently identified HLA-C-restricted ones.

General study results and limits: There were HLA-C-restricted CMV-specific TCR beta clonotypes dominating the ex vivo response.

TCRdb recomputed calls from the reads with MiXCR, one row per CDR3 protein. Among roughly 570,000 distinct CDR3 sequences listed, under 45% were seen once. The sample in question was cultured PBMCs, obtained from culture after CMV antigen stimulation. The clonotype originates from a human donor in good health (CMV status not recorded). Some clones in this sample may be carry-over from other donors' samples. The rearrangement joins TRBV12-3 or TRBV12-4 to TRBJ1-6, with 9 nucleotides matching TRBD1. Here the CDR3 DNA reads TGTGCCAGCACCGCGACAGGGGGGGAGACACCCCTCCACTTT. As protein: CASTATGGETPLHF.